These 24 T cell receptor beta chains share one sample of origin, sequenced in a study of early T cells in non-severe SARS-CoV-2 infection. TCRdb recomputed calls from the 5' RACE reads with MiXCR, one row per CDR3 protein. The profile shows about 30,000 distinct CDR3 sequences, roughly 4.9% of them singletons. Sample: whole blood. These receptors were obtained from an adult who was a healthcare worker with PCR-confirmed SARS-CoV-2 infection or an uninfected control (not recorded which).

This clonotype was counted ten times or more. The chain joins TRBV11-3 to TRBJ2-4, with D possibly TRBD2 on 5 matching bases. Trimming removed 5 bases from V and 7 bases from J, with 18 bases in between. From germline, CDR1 is SGHNT and CDR2 YENEEA. CDR3 length: 15 residues. The CDR3 protein is CASSPRGRGPNIQYF. As DNA, the CDR3 is TGTGCCAGCAGCCCCAGAGGGAGAGGGCCGAACATTCAGTACTTC.

This clonotype came up many times. V usage is TRBV4-3 and J usage is TRBJ1-5; 9 bases map to TRBD1. The V gene's germline CDR1 is LGHNA and CDR2 YSLEER. CDR3 length: 17 residues. The trim removed 1 base at V and 1 base at J, leaving 5 bases unmatched. CDR3 amino acids: CASSQATGTGSNQPQHF. The CDR3 coding sequence is TGCGCCAGCAGCCAAGCCACAGGGACAGGGAGCAATCAGCCCCAGCATTTT.

At least ten counts were recorded for this clonotype. V is TRBV5-4 and J is TRBJ2-5, with TRBD2 matching over 7 bases. This CDR3 region has 14 residues. V lost 4 bases, J lost 4 bases, and 7 bases stayed unmatched. Per the germline V gene, CDR1 is SGHNT and CDR2 is YYREEE (reference sequence). CDR3 coding DNA: TGTGCCAGCAGCCAAGCGGGGTCGTTAGAGACCCAGTACTTC. This sequence encodes CASSQAGSLETQYF. The full variable domain, with the rest looked up from reference TRBV5-4 and TRBJ2-5, is ETGVTQSPTHLIKTRGQQVTLRCSSQSGHNTVSWYQQALGQGPQFIFQYYREEENGRGNFPPRFSGLQFPNYSSELNVNALELDDSALYLCASSQAGSLETQYFGPGTRLLVL.

This clonotype was observed at least ten times. V is TRBV9 and J is TRBJ2-2; the D gene is possibly TRBD1 (5 bases). The CDR3 loop spans 17 amino acids. V was trimmed by 0 bases and J by 0 bases, leaving 12 bases between them. Germline V gene lookup returns CDR1 SGDLS and CDR2 YYNGEE. This chain's CDR3 is CASSVVASGSNTGELFF. CDR3 DNA sequence: TGTGCCAGCAGCGTAGTGGCGTCAGGGTCGAACACCGGGGAGCTGTTTTTT.

This clonotype was counted a few times. The rearrangement links TRBV28 to TRBJ2-3, with 9 bases that match TRBD1. Germline lookup yields CDR1 MDHEN and CDR2 SYDVKM. J was trimmed by 1 base and V by 6 bases; bases with no gene match: 8. CDR3 length: 16 amino acids. The CDR3 protein is CASRSPGTGRTDTQYF. The DNA for the CDR3 is TGTGCCAGCAGATCCCCTGGGACAGGGCGCACAGATACGCAGTATTTT. Filled out from reference TRBV28 and TRBJ2-3, the complete variable domain reads DVKVTQSSRYLVKRTGEKVFLECVQDMDHENMFWYRQDPGLGLRLIYFSYDVKMKEKGDIPEGYSVSREKKERFSLILESASTNQTSMYLCASRSPGTGRTDTQYFGPGTRLTVL.

CDR3: CASSLGQGFTDTQYF. The CDR3 DNA reads TGTGCCAGCAGTCTTGGACAGGGGTTTACAGATACGCAGTATTTT. V and J are TRBV6-7 and TRBJ2-3, with 9 bases lining up with TRBD1. TRBV6-7 is assigned to the ORF class and has an uncertain function. After removal of 5 bases from V and 3 bases from J, the junction contained 6 bases not matched to a gene. CDR3 size: 15 residues.

The chain employs TRBV28 and TRBJ1-4, with 7 bases identical to TRBD1. The germline gives CDR1 MDHEN, CDR2 SYDVKM. This CDR3 is built from 14 residues. The V segment lost 3 bases and the J segment 8 bases; nucleotides outside the gene matches: 6. CDR3 in DNA: TGTGCCAGCAGTTTCCGACAGGGAAGAGAAAAACTGTTTTTT. As protein: CASSFRQGREKLFF.

As for this clonotype: A much larger clonotype is one base distant, so this may be a read error. The chain links TRBV2 to TRBJ1-4; D is uncertain. Per germline, CDR1 SNHLY and CDR2 FYNNEI. The CDR3 loop spans 15 amino acids. CDR3 nucleotides: TGTGCCAGCAGTGAACGCGAGAGGAAGAATGAAAAACTGATTTTT. Its translation: CASSERERKNEKLIF.

The chain employs TRBV5-4 and TRBJ1-4; D may be TRBD1 (5 bases). CDR1 and CDR2 from the germline V gene are SGHNT and YYREEE (reference sequence). CDR3 length equals 14 residues. Trimming left V 4 bases short and J 5 bases short, with 12 bases between. CDR3 sequence (DNA): TGTGCCAGCAGCGGAGGGGAGGTGAATGAAAAACTGTTTTTT. This gives the protein CASSGGEVNEKLFF.

This clonotype has at least ten counts. J is TRBJ2-5 and V is TRBV5-1, with D perhaps TRBD2 (5 bases). With 0 bases removed from V and 0 bases from J, the gap between germline ends came to 9 bases. The CDR3 has 15 residues. CDR1 is SGHRS, CDR2 YFSETQ, per germline. CDR3 in DNA: TGCGCCAGCAGCTTGGGGGGAGTGTACCAAGAGACCCAGTACTTC. Translation gives CASSLGGVYQETQYF.

This clonotype was seen repeatedly, ten times or more. The genes are TRBV6-2 or TRBV6-3 and TRBJ2-1, with 9 nucleotides matching TRBD2. The CDR3 is 16 amino acids. The germline CDR1 and CDR2 sequences are MNHEY and SVGEGT. The V gene end was trimmed by 6 bases and the J gene end by 4 bases; junction bases not matched to a gene: 10. CDR3 in DNA: TGTGCCAGCAGCCCTAGGGGGCGGGAGGGATACAATGAGCAGTTCTTC. Amino acid sequence: CASSPRGREGYNEQFF.

The rearrangement uses TRBV7-2 and TRBJ2-3; D unclear. CDR1 and CDR2 (germline): SGHTA, FQGNSA. Trimming left V 0 bases short and J 5 bases short, with 3 bases between. This CDR3 has 12 amino acids. CDR3 protein: CASSLAVDTQYF. CDR3 nucleotides: TGTGCCAGCAGCTTAGCCGTAGATACGCAGTATTTT.

In its sample, this clonotype was seen many times. The J gene is TRBJ2-1, the V gene TRBV21-1; TRBD1 reflects the table's D call only, with no check against the DNA. TRBV21-1 is given as a pseudogene. This CDR3 comprises 16 residues. The CDR3 DNA reads as TGTGCCAGCAGCGGGAGACGGGACAGGGTTATCAATGAGCAGTTCTTC. It codes for CASSGRRDRVINEQFF.

This clonotype was seen ten or more times. The DNA for the CDR3 is TGTGCCAGTACCGATTCCGGGACAGGATTGACTGAAGCTTTCTTT. This encodes CASTDSGTGLTEAFF. This chain uses TRBV19 with TRBJ1-1; 8 bases agree with TRBD1. The CDR3 is 15 residues long. The germline V gene has CDR1 LNHDA and CDR2 SQIVND (reference sequence). Trimming cost V 7 bases and J 5 bases; bases outside gene matches: 12.

This clonotype has just a few counts. This sequence joins TRBV24-1 and TRBJ2-1; maybe TRBD2 (6 bases). Trimming took 3 bases from V and 7 from J, leaving 21 bases between them. The CDR3 contains 17 residues. The germline CDR1 and CDR2 sequences are KGHDR and SFDVKD. The chain's CDR3 is CATSDAKVGTLSNEQFF. The CDR3 bases are TGTGCCACCAGTGATGCCAAGGTGGGGACTTTGAGTAATGAGCAGTTCTTC.

The sample holds many counts of this clonotype. This chain connects TRBV29-1 to TRBJ2-3, with a weak D call TRBD2 (5 bases). V lost 3 bases to trimming and J lost 2 bases, with 12 bases between them. Germline values: CDR1 SQVTM, CDR2 ANQGSEA. This CDR3 has 14 amino acids. The CDR3 reads CSVDGGLPTDTQYF. Here the CDR3 DNA reads TGCAGCGTTGACGGCGGACTTCCCACAGATACGCAGTATTTT.

Many counts were recorded for this clonotype. The chain combines TRBV29-1 with TRBJ1-4; D is undetermined. The V and J ends lost 6 bases and 5 bases respectively, with 10 bases between them. Germline V gene lookup returns CDR1 SQVTM and CDR2 ANQGSEA. This CDR3 contains 12 residues. The DNA for the CDR3 is TGCAGCGTGTATTCGGGGAATGAAAAACTGTTTTTT. This sequence encodes CSVYSGNEKLFF.

This clonotype was counted at least ten times. At one boundary the junction diverges from the germline segment, which might be a read error. The chain employs TRBV7-9 and TRBJ2-7; 9 bases align to TRBD1. Germline V lookup: CDR1 SEHNR, CDR2 FQNEAQ (reference sequence). This CDR3 is 14 amino acids long. For the CDR3, the DNA is TGTGCCAGCAGCTTGGGACAGGGCTCCCACGAGCAGTACTTC. Residues: CASSLGQGSHEQYF.

This clonotype was detected many times. J is TRBJ2-7 and V is TRBV29-1; D call uncertain. Germline loops: CDR1 SQVTM, CDR2 ANQGSEA. The ends were cut back, 3 bases at V and 5 bases at J, with 14 bases in the middle. The CDR3 is 13 amino acids. The DNA of the CDR3 is TGCAGCGTTGAGATTCCTAACCCCAACGAGCAGTACTTC. This sequence encodes CSVEIPNPNEQYF.

This clonotype was counted many times. The genes are TRBV6-1 and TRBJ2-7; D remains ambiguous. Trimming cost V 2 bases and J 0 bases, with 8 bases left between them. Germline CDR1 reads MNHNS; CDR2 reads SASEGT. The CDR3 contains 14 residues. Here the CDR3 reads CASSEYGSSYEQYF. Written as DNA, the CDR3 is TGTGCCAGCAGTGAATACGGCAGCTCCTACGAGCAGTACTTC.

V usage is TRBV4-1 and J usage is TRBJ2-1; 12 positions agree with TRBD2. Germline trimming cut 2 bases from V and 5 bases from J; bases unmatched to any gene: 4. The CDR3 runs to 16 residues. The germline gives CDR1 MGHRA, CDR2 YSYEKL. Here the CDR3 reads CASSQPTSGRHNEQFF. Written as DNA, the CDR3 is TGCGCCAGCAGCCAACCGACTAGCGGGAGACACAATGAGCAGTTCTTC.

V usage is TRBV7-2 and J usage is TRBJ2-2; 8 bases agree with TRBD2. J lost 9 bases, V lost 1 base, and 7 bases had no gene match. Germline assignment: CDR1 SGHTA and CDR2 FQGNSA. The CDR3 has 15 amino acids. This CDR3 reads CASSLGASGGRELFF. CDR3 nucleotides: TGTGCCAGCAGCTTAGGCGCTTCGGGAGGGAGGGAGCTGTTTTTT.

A few counts support this clonotype. The chain is built from TRBV7-2 and TRBJ1-4; D might be TRBD1 (6 bases). CDR1 and CDR2 (germline): SGHTA, FQGNSA. Deletions cut 7 bases from V and 4 bases from J, with 13 bases between. CDR3 size: 14 residues. CDR3 sequence reads: CASTRTGNNEKLFF. In DNA form, the CDR3 reads TGTGCCAGCACCCGAACAGGGAATAATGAAAAACTGTTTTTT.

This clonotype was recorded at least ten times. The chain uses TRBV28 and TRBJ2-1; possibly TRBD1 or TRBD2 for D (7 bases each). The CDR3 contains 15 residues. The germline CDR1 and CDR2 sequences are MDHEN and SYDVKM. V lost 5 bases and J lost 2, with 13 bases in between. In nucleotides, the CDR3 is TGTGCCAGCAGTCCCAGGGGGACTACCTACAATGAGCAGTTCTTC. Translation gives CASSPRGTTYNEQFF. Variable domain in full (rest from reference TRBV28 and TRBJ2-1): DVKVTQSSRYLVKRTGEKVFLECVQDMDHENMFWYRQDPGLGLRLIYFSYDVKMKEKGDIPEGYSVSREKKERFSLILESASTNQTSMYLCASSPRGTTYNEQFFGPGTRLTVL.